The 26 T cell receptor beta chains below come from one sample, sequenced in a study of tumor-infiltrating lymphocytes in primary liver carcinoma. The tissue used was unsorted bulk material of roughly 17-31 mg. RNA and DNA were co-extracted from it with the AllPrep DNA/RNA mini kit. Starting from around 0.45 ug of total RNA, TCR beta cDNA was produced with a primer in the constant region. What produced the TCR beta libraries was three nested multiplex PCR rounds using slightly modified ARM-PCR. TRBV1-TRBV30 forward primers paired with a C-beta reverse primer drove the first two PCR rounds, 10 cycles each. TCRdb reprocessed the multiplex PCR reads via MiXCR and lists one record per CDR3 protein. The data contain approximately 73,000 distinct CDR3 sequences, roughly two thirds of them singletons. Material for sequencing was liver tumor tissue from sampling region 4. Stated subset: tumor region T4, right-lateral pole. These receptors were collected from an older woman with primary liver carcinoma and hepatitis B virus infection.

Turning to this clonotype: Mismatch with germline at one junction end may stem from a read error. The V call is TRBV29-1, the J call TRBJ2-7; tentatively, D is TRBD2 (6 bases). Germline values: CDR1 SQVTM, CDR2 ANQGSEA. This CDR3 has 11 residues. Written as DNA, the CDR3 is TGTGGCGTCGGGACTCCCTACGAGCAGTACTTC. Its protein product is CGVGTPYEQYF.

On this clonotype: One end of the junction varies from germline; a read error may be responsible. The V gene is TRBV11-2, the J gene TRBJ2-5, with D unclear. The CDR3 contains 13 residues. CDR1 is SGHAT and CDR2 is FQNNGV in the germline V gene. The chain's CDR3 is CASSRVWEETQHF. In DNA form, the CDR3 reads TGTGCCAGCAGCCGGGTCTGGGAAGAGACCCAGCACTTC. Complete variable domain (other parts from reference TRBV11-2 and TRBJ2-5): EAGVAQSPRYKIIEKRQSVAFWCNPISGHATLYWYQQILGQGPKLLIQFQNNGVVDDSQLPKDRFSAERLKGVDSTLKIQPAKLEDSAVYLCASSRVWEETQHFGPGTRLLVL.

This chain uses TRBV5-5 with TRBJ2-1; weak D call: TRBD1 (5 bases). CDR1 is SGHKS and CDR2 is YYEKEE in the germline V gene (reference sequence). The V end lost 0 bases, the J end lost 6 bases, and 22 bases lay between the germline ends. The length of the CDR3 is 18 residues. Written as DNA, the CDR3 is TGTGCCAGCAGCTTGGCTTGGGGCACCAATCTAGGGATCAATGAGCAGTTCTTC. It specifies CASSLAWGTNLGINEQFF.

As for this clonotype: The junction and the germline gene differ at one end; a read error may be behind it. The V call is TRBV7-3, the J call TRBJ2-7; D unresolved. This CDR3 spans 13 amino acids. Germline CDR1 is SGHTA and CDR2 is FQGTGA. In DNA form, the CDR3 reads TGTGCCAGCGGCTTAAATCGGGCTCACGAGCACTGCTTC. Translation: CASGLNRAHEHCF.

As for this clonotype: A junction end diverges from the germline sequence, so it may reflect a read error. V is TRBV10-3 and J is TRBJ1-4; D unclear. The CDR3 runs 16 residues. Germline CDR1 ENHRY, CDR2 SYGVKD. Written as DNA, the CDR3 is TGTGACATCAGTGAGTCCGGGAGGGTCATGAATGAAAAACTGTTTTTT. Translation gives CDISESGRVMNEKLFF.

This clonotype was counted a few times. A clone one base away is much larger, so this may be a read error. DNA for the CDR3: TGTGCCAGCAATTTGGGAGGGTTGGTTGAAAAACTGTTTTTT. Its protein is CASNLGGLVEKLFF. V and J are TRBV12-3 or TRBV12-4 and TRBJ1-4; D remains unclear. The CDR3 loop spans 14 amino acids. The germline V and J ends were trimmed by 7 bases and 7 bases, with 16 bases remaining between them.

Points on this clonotype: A single base separates this from a much larger clone, so it may be a read error. This sequence joins TRBV6-1 and TRBJ1-4; no definite D call. The germline V gene encodes CDR1 MNHNS and CDR2 SASEGT. The CDR3 spans 15 residues. DNA for the CDR3: TGTACCAGCACCCGTCCCCCCGGGTCTAATGAAAAACTGTTTTTT. Its protein is CTSTRPPGSNEKLFF.

To note about this clonotype: One end of the junction is discordant with germline, which a read error may explain. The chain uses TRBV4-2 and TRBJ2-5, with D maybe TRBD1 (6 bases). Germline values: CDR1 LGHNA, CDR2 YNFKEQ. CDR3 length equals 17 residues. CDR3 DNA: TGTGCCAGCAGCCGGTCGTGGGGGCAGGAGGACCAAGTGACCCAGTACTTC. Amino acids: CASSRSWGQEDQVTQYF.

The chain uses TRBV29-1 and TRBJ2-7; 12 positions agree with TRBD1. The trim removed 7 bases at V and 6 bases at J, leaving 10 bases unmatched. Germline CDR1 SQVTM, CDR2 ANQGSEA. CDR3 length: 14 residues. CDR3 sequence (DNA): TGCAGCGGCAGGTCGGGACAGGGGGCTGGCGAGCAGTACGTC. It yields the protein CSGRSGQGAGEQYV.

Comment on this clonotype: A read error may produce the germline difference seen at one junction end. The chain has TRBV28 and TRBJ1-5, with 8 bases that match TRBD1. The CDR3 is 15 amino acids. Germline V gives CDR1 MDHEN, CDR2 SYDVKM. The CDR3 DNA sequence: TGTGCCGGCAGTTCCGGACAGGGTAGCAACCAGCCCCAGCATTTT. This sequence encodes CAGSSGQGSNQPQHF.

For this clonotype: A read error may produce the germline difference seen at one junction end. This rearrangement joins TRBV28 to TRBJ1-1, with D perhaps TRBD1 (5 bases). Germline values: CDR1 MDHEN, CDR2 SYDVKM. This CDR3 spans 13 amino acids. In DNA form, the CDR3 reads TGTGCCAGCAGGTCAGGGACGTGGGGTGAAACTTTCTTT. Protein product: CASRSGTWGETFF.

This clonotype was counted a few times. This may be a read error: a much more frequent sequence differs by one nucleotide. The V gene is TRBV12-3 or TRBV12-4, the J gene TRBJ1-1, with D perhaps TRBD1 (6 bases). There are 13 residues in the CDR3. The DNA of the CDR3 is TGTGCCGGCAGGCAGGGGCTGGGCACTGAAGCTTTCTTT. This encodes CAGRQGLGTEAFF.

This chain connects TRBV6-5 to TRBJ1-4, with D hard to call. The CDR3 contains 15 residues. Germline CDR1 is MNHEY and CDR2 is SVGAGI. CDR3 protein: CASAPATLRNQKLFF. For the CDR3, the DNA is TGTGCTAGCGCCCCAGCAACACTTAGGAATCAAAAACTGTTTTTT.

In its sample, this clonotype was seen many times. The rearrangement uses TRBV5-6 and TRBJ1-2; 9 positions match TRBD1. V lost 0 bases and J lost 4; bases outside the gene matches: 7. The CDR3 covers 16 residues. The germline CDR1 and CDR2 sequences are SGHDT and YYEEEE. The CDR3 loop reads CASSLAGQGGPYGYTF. The CDR3 nucleotides are TGTGCCAGCAGCTTGGCGGGACAGGGCGGCCCCTATGGCTACACCTTC.

Turning to this clonotype: This may be a read error: a much more frequent sequence differs by one nucleotide. The chain has TRBV28 and TRBJ1-5; D ambiguous. This CDR3 comprises 13 residues. The germline CDR1 and CDR2 sequences are MDHEN and SYDVKM. CDR3 protein: CASLQSGNLPQHF. CDR3 bases: TGTGCCAGCCTCCAGTCGGGTAATCTGCCCCAGCATTTT.

Regarding this clonotype: The conserved phenylalanine or tryptophan normally closing the CDR3 is absent here, so this likely arose from a read error. No DNA is shown, since the ends of the CDR3 on it are uncertain; the CDR3 is the one TCRdb lists. The J gene is TRBJ2-7, the V gene TRBV11-2; the table calls TRBD2, which could not be checked here. The CDR3 extends over 16 residues, inclusive of both ends. Germline V lookup: CDR1 SGHAT, CDR2 FQNNGV. The chain's CDR3 is CARSYGGRTSGSEQYL.

This clonotype was recorded only once. The chain carries TRBV4-1 and TRBJ2-2; D is unresolved. The CDR3 extends over 17 amino acids. Per the germline V gene, CDR1 is MGHRA and CDR2 is YSYEKL. The V end was cut by 5 bases, the J end by 1 base, with 17 bases between. This CDR3 is CASSTLPLIGNTGELFF. The CDR3 DNA reads as TGCGCCAGCAGCACGCTCCCCCTGATTGGGAACACCGGGGAGCTGTTTTTT.

The V and J genes are TRBV11-2 and TRBJ2-3; TRBD2 aligns across 7 bases. The CDR3 has 15 amino acids. CDR1 is SGHAT and CDR2 is FQNNGV in the germline V gene. Germline trimming cut 3 bases from V and 12 bases from J; bases unmatched to any gene: 15. The CDR3 DNA sequence: TGTGCCAGCAGCTTCGGACTAGGACGTACAGATTCACAGTATTTT. Its translation: CASSFGLGRTDSQYF. The full variable domain, completed using reference TRBV11-2 and TRBJ2-3, is EAGVAQSPRYKIIEKRQSVAFWCNPISGHATLYWYQQILGQGPKLLIQFQNNGVVDDSQLPKDRFSAERLKGVDSTLKIQPAKLEDSAVYLCASSFGLGRTDSQYFGPGTRLTVL.

Regarding this clonotype: The junction differs from germline at one of its ends, possibly a read error. J is TRBJ2-4 and V is TRBV6-5; 7 bases line up with TRBD1. Germline assignment: CDR1 MNHEY and CDR2 SVGAGI. The CDR3 sequence is 16 residues long. The CDR3, as DNA: TGTGTCAGCAGCCAAAGCCGGGACAGAGTCCCAAACATTCAGTACTTC. The encoded protein is CVSSQSRDRVPNIQYF.

Comments on this clonotype: A read error may produce the germline difference seen at one junction end. The chain uses TRBV6-5 and TRBJ2-1; 7 bases are a match to TRBD2. The CDR3 totals 17 residues. Germline V gene lookup returns CDR1 MNHEY and CDR2 SVGAGI. CDR3 protein: CASGPRVRAGRYSEQFF. The CDR3 nucleotides are TGTGCTAGCGGGCCCCGGGTTCGAGCGGGTCGCTACAGTGAGCAGTTCTTC.

About this clonotype itself: Its ends do not fully match the called genes, so a read error is possible. The chain carries TRBV5-6 and TRBJ2-3, with D possibly matching TRBD2 (5 bases). Germline CDR1 and CDR2: SGHDT and YYEEEE. The CDR3 extends over 14 amino acids. In DNA, the CDR3 is TGTGCCAGCAACTTATTAGCGCCCACATATACGCAGTATTTT. It yields the protein CASNLLAPTYTQYF.

This chain links TRBV2 with TRBJ1-2; D is uncertain. Trimming stripped 7 bases from V and 4 bases from J, with 22 bases between. The CDR3 is 16 residues long. Germline V gene data show CDR1 as SNHLY and CDR2 as FYNNEI. CDR3 in amino acids: CASNPPGRDVGYGYTF. The CDR3 nucleotides read TGTGCCAGCAACCCTCCTGGGAGGGATGTGGGCTATGGCTACACCTTC.

Worth noting for this clonotype: The CDR3 end shows no conserved phenylalanine or tryptophan, and so a read error is likely. The V gene is TRBV18, the J gene TRBJ2-5; D gene uncertain. The ends were cut back, 3 bases at V and 1 base at J, with 9 bases in the middle. The CDR3 extends over 14 amino acids. Germline CDR1 reads KGHSH; CDR2 reads LQKENI. The chain's CDR3 is CASSPGRGQETQYV. The CDR3 DNA sequence: TGTGCCAGCTCACCCGGACGCGGCCAAGAGACCCAGTACGTC.

This clonotype was recorded at least ten times. The chain recombines TRBV5-4 with TRBJ2-3; 10 nucleotides line up with TRBD1. In germline, CDR1 is SGHNT, CDR2 YYREEE (reference sequence). With V trimmed by 0 bases and J by 6 bases, 7 bases remained unmatched. CDR3 length equals 16 residues. CDR3 bases: TGTGCCAGCAGCTTGGGGGGGACAGGGGCTATGGATACGCAGTATTTT. It specifies CASSLGGTGAMDTQYF.

With respect to this clonotype: No conserved phenylalanine or tryptophan ends this CDR3, so it is likely a read error. The chain recombines TRBV12-3 or TRBV12-4 with TRBJ2-7, with 7 bases aligning to TRBD2. V gave up 1 base and J gave up 0 bases; unmatched junction bases: 12. CDR3 length: 18 amino acids. The CDR3 nucleotides are TGTGCCAGCAGTTTAGGAGACAGACTAGCACTCAGCTCCTACGAGCAGTACCTC. Translation: CASSLGDRLALSSYEQYL.

The chain links TRBV6-1 to TRBJ1-1, with D possibly TRBD1 on 5 matching bases. The CDR3 consists of 13 residues. Germline V gene data show CDR1 as MNHNS and CDR2 as SASEGT. The CDR3 loop is CINGARENTEAFF. The CDR3 nucleotides read TGTATCAACGGTGCCAGGGAGAACACTGAAGCTTTCTTT.